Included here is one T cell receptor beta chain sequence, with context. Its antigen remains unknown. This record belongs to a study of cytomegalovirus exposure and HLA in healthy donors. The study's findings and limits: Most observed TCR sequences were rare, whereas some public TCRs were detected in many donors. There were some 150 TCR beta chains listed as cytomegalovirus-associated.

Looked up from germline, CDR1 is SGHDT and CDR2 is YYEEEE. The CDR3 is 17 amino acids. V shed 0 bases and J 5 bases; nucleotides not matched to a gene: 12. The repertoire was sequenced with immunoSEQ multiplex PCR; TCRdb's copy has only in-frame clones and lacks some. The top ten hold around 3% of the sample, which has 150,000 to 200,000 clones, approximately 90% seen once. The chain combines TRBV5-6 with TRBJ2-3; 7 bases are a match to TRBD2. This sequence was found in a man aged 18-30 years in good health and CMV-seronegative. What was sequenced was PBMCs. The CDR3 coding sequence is TGTGCCAGCAGCTTGGCCGACAGCGGGACGGTGGTAGATACGCAGTATTTT. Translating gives CASSLADSGTVVDTQYF.